This T cell receptor (beta chain) derives from a study of shared clonotypes between healthy human individuals. The table came from immunoSEQ multiplex PCR; TCRdb's copy has only in-frame clones and leaves some out. Among some 2,500,000 clones listed, just under 95% were seen once. V was cut by 3 bases and J by 0 bases, with 8 bases left in between. The germline gives CDR1 LNHDA, CDR2 SQIVND (reference sequence). CDR3 length: 14 amino acids. The sample consisted of naive CD4+ T cells from PBMCs. The subset is: CD45RA+ positively selected. The J gene is TRBJ1-2, the V gene TRBV19; D unresolved. The receptor's source is a man younger than 30 in good health. Some clones in this sample may be carry-over from other donors' samples. Written as DNA, the CDR3 is TGTGCCAGTAGTATTACACCAGCTAACTATGGCTACACCTTC. Protein: CASSITPANYGYTF.